This T cell receptor (beta chain) was sequenced in a study of blood T cell repertoires in COVID-19. Study summary: The study drew acute and convalescent COVID-19 samples from the United States, Italy and Spain.

V lost 5 bases to trimming and J lost 2 bases, with 13 bases between them. Germline CDR1 and CDR2: SEHNR and FQNEAQ (reference sequence). This CDR3 contains 16 residues. The assay was immunoSEQ multiplex PCR, and TCRdb's table has in-frame clones only and misses some. Seen here are around 270,000 clones, around 86% observed once, and the top ten hold about 5.2%. This clonotype originated in a woman aged 55-70 years with COVID-19, enrolled during active disease. J is TRBJ2-6 and V is TRBV7-9, with D perhaps matching TRBD2 (6 bases). The sample taken for sequencing was peripheral blood. The CDR3 reads CASSPDWGAGANVLTF. Here the CDR3 DNA reads TGTGCCAGCAGCCCCGACTGGGGGGCTGGGGCCAACGTCCTGACTTTC.